This T cell receptor (beta chain) was recorded in a study of blood T cell repertoires in COVID-19. This clone was seen only a few times. Per the original methods: Amplifying reference gene primers gave estimates of nucleated cell counts. TCRdb's table, derived via immunoSEQ multiplex PCR, lists solely in-frame clones and lacks some. The DNA was the basis for D and trimming; V, J and clone size are from that table. The table lists tens of thousands of clones, roughly four fifths of them singletons. Sequencing was carried out using peripheral blood. The sequence was obtained from an older woman with acute or convalescent COVID-19.

CDR3 region: CASSAQGTVNPEAFF. The DNA of the CDR3 is TGTGCCAGCAGTGCCCAGGGGACAGTCAATCCTGAAGCTTTCTTT. The chain uses TRBV2 and TRBJ1-1, with 7 bases that match TRBD1. This CDR3 has 15 amino acids. Per the germline V gene, CDR1 is SNHLY and CDR2 is FYNNEI. V gave up 4 bases and J gave up 6 bases; unmatched junction bases: 11.